This T cell receptor (beta chain) was found in a study of cytomegalovirus exposure and HLA in healthy donors. General observations from the study: Among donors in an Asian-associated ancestry cluster, a later analysis reportedly found fewer N-insertions than the roughly 730-donor mean. In vitro experiments confirmed that a few CMV-associated chains were specific for CMV antigens. For most TCR sequences rarity was the rule, although some public TCRs occurred in many donors. A missense DCLRE1C variant was associated with V- and J-gene trimming of TCR beta chains in a later analysis, and an independent cohort replicated the association.

V was shortened by 2 bases and J by 7 bases, with 11 bases between the two germline ends. CDR1 MNHNY and CDR2 SVGAGI come from the germline V gene (reference sequence). The CDR3 runs to 13 residues. About this clone: Its target is not known.

PCR involved 60 Vbeta and 13 Jbeta primers. The table came from immunoSEQ multiplex PCR; TCRdb's copy has only in-frame clones and leaves some out. The sample has around 170,000 clones, 76% seen once. The rearrangement uses TRBV6-6 and TRBJ1-2; D is possibly TRBD1 (6 bases). This receptor was identified in a woman aged 25 to 39 in good health and CMV-seropositive. The sample was PBMCs. The CDR3 loop reads CASSYGTIGGYTF. In DNA, the CDR3 is TGTGCCAGCAGTTACGGGACAATTGGTGGCTACACCTTC.